The 23 T cell receptor beta chains presented below share a single source sample, sequenced in a study of glioma-infiltrating T cells after dendritic cell vaccination. Assay: immunoSEQ multiplex PCR; the TCRdb copy retains only in-frame clones and omits some. The table shows approximately 110,000 clones, with 90% occurring only once. Documented time point: after dendritic cell vaccination, including at tumor progression/relapse. Sequenced material: blood, taken after dendritic cell vaccination. The receptors shown here come from a human donor with glioblastoma.

V is TRBV27 and J is TRBJ2-3; 7 bases map to TRBD1. Germline CDR1 MNHEY, CDR2 SMNVEV (reference sequence). The CDR3 totals 14 residues. The J segment lost 6 bases and the V segment lost 6 bases, leaving 9 bases of the junction unmatched. The chain's CDR3 is CASRAVRGTDTQYF. CDR3 DNA: TGTGCCAGCAGAGCGGTCAGGGGGACGGATACGCAGTATTTT.

Worth noting for this clone: Other nucleotide sequences in the sample specify the same CDR3. The chain has TRBV9 and TRBJ1-6; D is uncertain. The germline CDR1 and CDR2 sequences are SGDLS and YYNGEE. This CDR3 has 13 amino acids. The germline V and J ends were trimmed by 0 bases and 8 bases, with 6 bases remaining between them. Written as DNA, the CDR3 is TGTGCCAGCAGCGTAGGGGCAGATTCACCCCTCCACTTT. It translates to CASSVGADSPLHF. Variable domain in full (rest from reference TRBV9 and TRBJ1-6): DSGVTQTPKHLITATGQRVTLRCSPRSGDLSVYWYQQSLDQGLQFLIQYYNGEERAKGNILERFSAQQFPDLHSELNLSSLELGDSALYFCASSVGADSPLHFGNGTRLTVT.

The V gene is TRBV7-9, the J gene TRBJ2-3; perhaps TRBD2 as D (6 bases). The CDR3 spans 18 residues. Trimming shortened V by 2 bases and J by 3 bases, and 21 bases separated the two germline ends. The V gene's germline CDR1 is SEHNR and CDR2 FQNEAQ (reference sequence). This chain's CDR3 is CASSLNRFAGRMTDTQYF. In nucleotides, the CDR3 is TGTGCCAGCAGCTTAAACCGGTTTGCGGGAAGGATGACAGATACGCAGTATTTT.

This clone was detected only once. The genes are TRBV13 and TRBJ2-1; 8 bases are a match to TRBD2. The V gene end was trimmed by 2 bases and the J gene end by 9 bases; junction bases not matched to a gene: 15. Per the germline V gene, CDR1 is PRHDT and CDR2 is FYEKMQ (reference sequence). The CDR3 loop spans 17 amino acids. CDR3 residues: CASSLRPEALAVGEQFF. The CDR3 DNA reads TGTGCCAGCAGCTTAAGGCCGGAGGCACTAGCGGTCGGTGAGCAGTTCTTC.

The CDR3 DNA reads as TGTGCCAGCAGTTACTCCGGGGGGAGAATGAACACTGAAGCTTTCTTT. Its protein is CASSYSGGRMNTEAFF. The chain carries TRBV6-5 and TRBJ1-1, with a possible D match to TRBD1 (5 bases). V lost 0 bases, J lost 0 bases, and 11 bases lay in between. This CDR3 has 16 amino acids. Looked up from germline, CDR1 is MNHEY and CDR2 is SVGAGI.

This rearrangement joins TRBV30 to TRBJ1-2; D call uncertain. The CDR3 contains 14 residues. The germline CDR1 and CDR2 sequences are GTSNPN and SVGIG (reference sequence). The V gene lost 2 bases and the J gene lost 6 bases, with 16 bases spanning the gap. The CDR3 coding sequence is TGTGCCTGGAGTCCGGACTCAAGGGCCAATGGCTACACCTTC. This gives the protein CAWSPDSRANGYTF.

The rearrangement links TRBV6-1 to TRBJ1-6; perhaps TRBD1 as D (5 bases). Germline V lookup: CDR1 MNHNS, CDR2 SASEGT. Trimming stripped 3 bases from V and 7 bases from J, with 10 bases between. The CDR3 spans 14 residues. The CDR3 coding sequence is TGTGCCAGCAGTGACGGGACTAGGAATTCACCCCTCCACTTT. It specifies CASSDGTRNSPLHF.

This clone was recorded once. J is TRBJ1-4 and V is TRBV19; TRBD1 aligns across 7 bases. The length of the CDR3 is 14 residues. Unmatched junction bases numbered 5, after V lost 6 bases and J lost 4 bases. Germline loops: CDR1 LNHDA, CDR2 SQIVND (reference sequence). CDR3 nucleotides: TGTGCCAGTAGCCACAGGGGACTTAATGAAAAACTGTTTTTT. Translated, it gives CASSHRGLNEKLFF.

The count of this clone is one. The chain carries TRBV19 and TRBJ1-2; unclear D gene. CDR1 and CDR2 (germline): LNHDA, SQIVND (reference sequence). The CDR3 covers 15 residues. The V end was cut by 1 base, the J end by 2 bases, with 11 bases between. As DNA, the CDR3 is TGTGCCAGTAGTATAGTTGCAGTCGCCAACTATGGCTACACCTTC. This gives the protein CASSIVAVANYGYTF. Looking up the rest from reference TRBV19 and TRBJ1-2 gives the full variable domain: DGGITQSPKYLFRKEGQNVTLSCEQNLNHDAMYWYRQDPGQGLRLIYYSQIVNDFQKGDIAEGYSVSREKKESFPLTVTSAQKNPTAFYLCASSIVAVANYGYTFGSGTRLTVV.

This clone showed up just once. The CDR3 is CAWRTEAHNSPLHF. In DNA, the CDR3 is TGTGCCTGGAGGACAGAGGCCCATAATTCACCCCTCCACTTT. The chain recombines TRBV30 with TRBJ1-6, with a possible D match to TRBD1 (5 bases). Germline V gene data show CDR1 as GTSNPN and CDR2 as SVGIG (reference sequence). Between the trimmed V and J ends, which lost 3 bases and 5 bases, there was a span of 11 bases. The length of the CDR3 is 14 residues.

The chain links TRBV7-8 to TRBJ1-2; 11 positions agree with TRBD1. V lost 5 bases, J lost 1 base, and 6 bases stayed unmatched. The length of the CDR3 is 16 residues. The germline V gene has CDR1 SGHVS and CDR2 FQNEAQ. CDR3 loop: CASSEDRGRVNYGYTF. The CDR3 nucleotides are TGTGCCAGCAGCGAGGACAGGGGGCGGGTTAACTATGGCTACACCTTC.

The V and J genes are TRBV5-1 and TRBJ1-4, with D tentatively TRBD1 (5 bases). Trimming removed 2 bases at V and 4 bases at J, with 6 bases between. The CDR3 is made up of 13 amino acids. Germline CDR1 is SGHRS and CDR2 is YFSETQ. CDR3 loop: CASSLRGNEKLFF. Written as DNA, the CDR3 is TGCGCCAGCAGCTTAAGGGGTAATGAAAAACTGTTTTTT. Complete variable domain (other parts from reference TRBV5-1 and TRBJ1-4): KAGVTQTPRYLIKTRGQQVTLSCSPISGHRSVSWYQQTPGQGLQFLFEYFSETQRNKGNFPGRFSGRQFSNSRSEMNVSTLELGDSALYLCASSLRGNEKLFFGSGTQLSVL.

The chain carries TRBV5-1 and TRBJ2-2; D is perhaps TRBD2 (6 bases). From germline, CDR1 is SGHRS and CDR2 YFSETQ. The CDR3 is 14 residues long. The germline V and J ends were trimmed by 0 bases and 6 bases, with 9 bases remaining between them. CDR3 DNA sequence: TGCGCCAGCAGCTTGGCCGGGAGTGCCGGGGAGCTGTTTTTT. Its translation is CASSLAGSAGELFF.

The rearrangement uses TRBV7-9 and TRBJ2-5; 7 positions match TRBD1. Trimming cost V 5 bases and J 1 base; bases outside gene matches: 4. The germline gives CDR1 SEHNR, CDR2 FQNEAQ (reference sequence). This CDR3 is 14 amino acids long. CDR3 region: CASSPWDSQETQYF. CDR3 nucleotide sequence: TGTGCCAGCAGCCCATGGGACAGCCAAGAGACCCAGTACTTC.

The chain combines TRBV6-5 with TRBJ1-5; a weak D match, TRBD1 (6 bases). V was trimmed by 6 bases and J by 2 bases, leaving 11 bases between them. The CDR3 is 14 amino acids. Germline-derived CDR1 and CDR2 are MNHEY and SVGAGI. CDR3 residues: CASRGGAGNQPQHF. The CDR3 nucleotides read TGTGCCAGCAGGGGGGGGGCGGGCAATCAGCCCCAGCATTTT.

V and J are TRBV2 and TRBJ1-2; D is ambiguous. CDR1 and CDR2 (germline): SNHLY, FYNNEI. There are 13 residues in the CDR3. V was clipped by 6 bases and J by 2 bases, with 10 bases between them. CDR3 nucleotide sequence: TGTGCCAGCAGGGCCTCGGGAAACTATGGCTACACCTTC. Translating it yields CASRASGNYGYTF.

This chain connects TRBV6-1 to TRBJ1-2, with 9 bases fitting TRBD1. The CDR3 runs 14 residues. CDR1 and CDR2 (germline): MNHNS, SASEGT. Trimming at V came to 6 bases and at J to 7 bases, leaving 9 bases not matched to a gene. The CDR3 DNA reads TGTGCCAGCAGACTAATGGACAGGGGAAGTGGCTACACCTTC. It is translated as CASRLMDRGSGYTF.

In its sample, this clone was seen once. The chain couples TRBV5-1 to TRBJ2-1; TRBD1 might be the D (5 bases). The V gene's germline CDR1 is SGHRS and CDR2 YFSETQ. Trimming left V 7 bases short and J 9 bases short, with 20 bases between. The CDR3 extends over 14 amino acids. CDR3 nucleotide sequence: TGCGCCAGCTCAACTGAAGGGGCAACCAGTGAGCAGTTCTTC. Its translation is CASSTEGATSEQFF. Combining the CDR3 with reference TRBV5-1 and TRBJ2-1 gives the whole variable domain KAGVTQTPRYLIKTRGQQVTLSCSPISGHRSVSWYQQTPGQGLQFLFEYFSETQRNKGNFPGRFSGRQFSNSRSEMNVSTLELGDSALYLCASSTEGATSEQFFGPGTRLTVL.

V is TRBV27 and J is TRBJ2-2; 8 bases line up with TRBD1. The V and J ends lost 2 bases and 2 bases, in that order; junction bases with no gene match: 4. The CDR3 has 16 amino acids. CDR1 and CDR2 (germline): MNHEY, SMNVEV (reference sequence). The CDR3 region is CASSLQDRANTGELFF. CDR3 bases: TGTGCCAGCAGTTTACAGGACAGGGCAAACACCGGGGAGCTGTTTTTT.

The gene calls are TRBV19 and TRBJ2-7; TRBD2 is a possible D gene (6 bases). The CDR3 has 14 residues. Germline CDR1 is LNHDA and CDR2 is SQIVND (reference sequence). Trimming took 0 bases from V and 0 from J, leaving 6 bases between them. In DNA, the CDR3 is TGTGCCAGTAGTATAGAACTAGCCTCCTACGAGCAGTACTTC. Residues: CASSIELASYEQYF.

The chain combines TRBV5-1 with TRBJ2-1, with 11 positions matching TRBD2. In germline, CDR1 is SGHRS, CDR2 YFSETQ. This CDR3 region has 14 residues. The V and J ends lost 5 bases and 3 bases, in that order; junction bases with no gene match: 1. CDR3: CASSSGGDYNEQFF. The CDR3 bases are TGCGCCAGCAGTAGCGGGGGGGACTACAATGAGCAGTTCTTC.

This chain joins TRBV14 and TRBJ2-7; tentative D call: TRBD1 (5 bases). This CDR3 comprises 13 residues. In germline, CDR1 is SGHDN, CDR2 FVKESK. V was clipped by 4 bases and J by 3 bases, with 10 bases between them. This chain's CDR3 is CASSPLTDYEQYF. The CDR3 nucleotides are TGTGCCAGCAGCCCCCTGACAGACTACGAGCAGTACTTC.

The chain joins TRBV30 to TRBJ1-2; D remains ambiguous. Trimming removed 0 bases from V and 5 bases from J, with 4 bases in between. CDR3 length: 11 amino acids. Germline lookup yields CDR1 GTSNPN and CDR2 SVGIG (reference sequence). CDR3 sequence reads: CAWSVLYGYTF. For the CDR3, the DNA is TGTGCCTGGAGTGTTCTATATGGCTACACCTTC.